This TCR beta chain appears in the sequencing data of a study of spatial heterogeneity in lung cancer. Overall study: Fewer alpha-chain than beta-chain sequences were consistently detected.

Time point defined: sample taken at primary tumor resection. The approximately 72 donors had untreated early-stage non-small cell lung cancer. The authors sequenced whole RNA from tumor, nontumor lung or frozen PBMC without sorting. Individually, TCR cDNA molecules were each labelled with a unique molecular identifier. TCRdb redid the calling of the 5' RACE reads with MiXCR, one entry per CDR3 protein. The data show 40,000 to 45,000 distinct CDR3 sequences, approximately 15% seen once. This clonotype was seen at least ten times. This CDR3 has 13 residues. Germline V gives CDR1 SQVTM, CDR2 ANQGSEA. V shed 2 bases and J shed 5 bases, with 12 bases lying between them.

The input for sequencing was PBMCs, taken at surgery. The chain recombines TRBV29-1 with TRBJ2-5; D may be TRBD1 (5 bases). The TCR sequence derives from a male donor with early-stage non-small cell lung cancer. The CDR3 protein is CSVEKKGLETQYF. CDR3 nucleotides: TGCAGCGTTGAAAAAAAGGGGTTGGAGACCCAGTACTTC.